The subject of this entry is one TCR beta chain. This specimen belongs to a study of blood T cell repertoires in COVID-19. In the authors' workflow: Reference gene primer amplification in the assay estimated nucleated cell counts. The method was immunoSEQ multiplex PCR; TCRdb's version includes in-frame clones alone and lacks a portion of them. The DNA was the basis for D and trimming; V, J and clone size are from that table. The sample lists 120,000 or so clones, around 90% occurring once. V was shortened by 2 bases and J by 2 bases, with 13 bases between the two germline ends. This CDR3 contains 16 residues. Germline lookup yields CDR1 SGHRS and CDR2 YFSETQ.

Input material: peripheral blood. This clonotype originated in a woman aged 60 to 75 with COVID-19, enrolled during active disease. The chain recombines TRBV5-1 with TRBJ1-4; D is uncertain. CDR3 residues: CASSLAPPGTNEKLFF. Written as DNA, the CDR3 is TGCGCCAGCAGCTTAGCCCCCCCGGGGACTAATGAAAAACTGTTTTTT. The full variable domain, in which reference TRBV5-1 and TRBJ1-4 provide the parts outside the CDR3, is KAGVTQTPRYLIKTRGQQVTLSCSPISGHRSVSWYQQTPGQGLQFLFEYFSETQRNKGNFPGRFSGRQFSNSRSEMNVSTLELGDSALYLCASSLAPPGTNEKLFFGSGTQLSVL.